Following are 8 T cell receptor beta chains from one sample sequenced in a study of T cell repertoires in cytomegalovirus infection. These TCRs are of unknown antigen specificity. TCRdb called the reads again in MiXCR, with one record for every CDR3 protein. The sample lists hundreds of thousands of distinct CDR3 sequences, around a third occurring once. The sequenced sample was cultured PBMCs, obtained from culture after CMV antigen stimulation. These receptors all stem from a human donor in good health (CMV status not recorded). Some clones in this sample may be carry-over from other donors' samples.

V usage is TRBV12-3 or TRBV12-4 and J usage is TRBJ1-4; a weak D match, TRBD1 (6 bases). V was shortened by 6 bases and J by 2 bases, with 16 bases between the two germline ends. This CDR3 region has 16 residues. The CDR3 sequence: CASRRTLGGTNEKLFF. CDR3 DNA sequence: TGTGCCAGCAGGAGGACTCTCGGGGGCACTAATGAAAAACTGTTTTTT.

J is TRBJ1-1 and V is TRBV19, with D unresolved. CDR3 length: 14 amino acids. Germline values: CDR1 LNHDA, CDR2 SQIVND (reference sequence). Trimming left V 1 base short and J 1 base short, with 7 bases between. CDR3 sequence reads: CASSIGTGNTEAFF. In DNA, the CDR3 is TGTGCCAGTAGTATAGGGACGGGGAACACTGAAGCTTTCTTT.

This chain uses TRBV7-2 with TRBJ2-3; D not resolved. Per germline, CDR1 SGHTA and CDR2 FQGNSA. The V end lost 0 bases, the J end lost 0 bases, and 16 bases lay between the germline ends. The CDR3 runs 18 residues. The CDR3 loop reads CASSLAPMFEASTDTQYF. Written as DNA, the CDR3 is TGTGCCAGCAGCTTAGCACCTATGTTTGAAGCCAGCACAGATACGCAGTATTTT.

V and J are TRBV3-1 and TRBJ2-1, with 9 bases identical to TRBD1. This CDR3 is built from 16 residues. V dropped 5 bases and J dropped 5; count of bases not matched to a gene: 10. Germline V gene sequence: CDR1 LGHDT, CDR2 YNNKEL (reference sequence). CDR3 residues: CASSEYTGGVDNEQFF. DNA for the CDR3: TGTGCCAGCAGCGAATATACAGGGGGCGTCGACAATGAGCAGTTCTTC.

The DNA for the CDR3 is TGTGCCAGCAGTGAACATATAGGGGTAAGCGAGCAGTACTTC. It yields the protein CASSEHIGVSEQYF. The genes are TRBV6-1 and TRBJ2-7; D perhaps matches TRBD1 (5 bases). Trimming shortened V by 2 bases and J by 6 bases, and 14 bases separated the two germline ends. This CDR3 comprises 14 residues. Germline V lookup: CDR1 MNHNS, CDR2 SASEGT.

The gene calls are TRBV4-1 and TRBJ1-1; D is perhaps TRBD1 (6 bases). Germline CDR1 is MGHRA and CDR2 is YSYEKL. The CDR3 contains 17 residues. Trimming took off 0 bases at V and 1 base at J, with 15 bases between the two ends. The CDR3 spells CASSQEGWGRGNTEAFF. The CDR3 DNA reads as TGCGCCAGCAGCCAAGAAGGGTGGGGCAGGGGGAACACTGAAGCTTTCTTT.

V is TRBV7-2 and J is TRBJ2-3; tentatively, D is TRBD1 (6 bases). The V gene's germline CDR1 is SGHTA and CDR2 FQGNSA. The CDR3 length is 13 residues. Trimming pared 5 bases from V and 4 bases from J, leaving 10 bases between. In nucleotides, the CDR3 is TGTGCCAGCAGCACATCAGGGGCAGATACGCAGTATTTT. It translates to CASSTSGADTQYF.

This clonotype has only a few counts. The DNA for the CDR3 is TGTGCCAGCAGCTCCGGGACAGGGAGTGTGGCAGATACGCAGTATTTT. It encodes CASSSGTGSVADTQYF. The chain is built from TRBV5-4 and TRBJ2-3; TRBD1 matches at 9 bases. Germline CDR1 SGHNT, CDR2 YYREEE (reference sequence). Trimming cost V 3 bases and J 4 bases; bases outside gene matches: 9. CDR3 size: 16 residues.